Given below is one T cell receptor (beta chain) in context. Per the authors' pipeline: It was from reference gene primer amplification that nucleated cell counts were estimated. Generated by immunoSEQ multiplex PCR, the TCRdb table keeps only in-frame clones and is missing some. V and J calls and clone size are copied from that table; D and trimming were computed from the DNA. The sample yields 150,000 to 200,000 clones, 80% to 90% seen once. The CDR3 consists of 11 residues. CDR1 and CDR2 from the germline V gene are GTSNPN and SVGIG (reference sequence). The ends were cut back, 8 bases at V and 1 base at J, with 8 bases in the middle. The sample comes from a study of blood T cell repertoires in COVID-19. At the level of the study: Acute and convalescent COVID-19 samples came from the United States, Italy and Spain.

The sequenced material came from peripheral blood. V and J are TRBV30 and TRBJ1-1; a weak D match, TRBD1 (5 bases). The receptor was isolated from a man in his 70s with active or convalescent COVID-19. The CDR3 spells CAGGGNTEAFF. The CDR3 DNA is TGTGCCGGCGGGGGGAACACTGAAGCTTTCTTT.